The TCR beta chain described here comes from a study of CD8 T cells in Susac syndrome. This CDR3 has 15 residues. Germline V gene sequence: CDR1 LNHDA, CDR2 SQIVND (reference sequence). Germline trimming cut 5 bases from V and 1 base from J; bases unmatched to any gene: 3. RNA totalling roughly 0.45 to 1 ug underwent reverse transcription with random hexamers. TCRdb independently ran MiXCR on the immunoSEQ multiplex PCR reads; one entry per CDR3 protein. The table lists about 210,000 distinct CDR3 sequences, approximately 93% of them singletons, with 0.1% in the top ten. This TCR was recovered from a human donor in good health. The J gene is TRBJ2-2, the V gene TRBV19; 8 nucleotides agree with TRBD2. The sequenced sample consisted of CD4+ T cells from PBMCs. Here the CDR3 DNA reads TGTGCCAGTAGTCGGCGGGGGGTGAACACCGGGGAGCTGTTTTTT. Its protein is CASSRRGVNTGELFF.